The 29 T cell receptor beta chains presented below share a single source sample, sequenced in a study of blood T cell repertoires in COVID-19 (dated by TCRdb to 2018 to 2021). The library relied on the immunoSEQ multiplex PCR assay. TCRdb's version of the immuneACCESS table is confined to in-frame rearrangements and falls short of the full clone set. An unresolved V gene accounts for under half of the shortfall where checked; the remainder is of unknown origin. In this sample the table shows some 88,000 clones, about 86% of which occur a single time. Of the sample, roughly 7.2% falls within the top ten clones. Specimen: peripheral blood. These receptors were collected from a man between 60 and 70 years old with acute or convalescent COVID-19.

The chain recombines TRBV19 with TRBJ2-3; TRBD2 matches at 11 bases. The germline CDR1 and CDR2 sequences are LNHDA and SQIVND (reference sequence). J gave up 0 bases and V 5 bases, and 10 bases lay outside the gene matches. The CDR3 is 18 amino acids. In nucleotides, the CDR3 is TGTGCCAGTAGTGCAAAACTCGGGACTAGCGGTAGCACAGATACGCAGTATTTT. The encoded protein is CASSAKLGTSGSTDTQYF. Supplemented by reference TRBV19 and TRBJ2-3, the full variable domain reads DGGITQSPKYLFRKEGQNVTLSCEQNLNHDAMYWYRQDPGQGLRLIYYSQIVNDFQKGDIAEGYSVSREKKESFPLTVTSAQKNPTAFYLCASSAKLGTSGSTDTQYFGPGTRLTVL.

The chain recombines TRBV19 with TRBJ1-4; 10 bases fit TRBD1. The trim removed 3 bases at V and 7 bases at J, leaving 5 bases unmatched. This CDR3 is 15 amino acids long. Per germline, CDR1 LNHDA and CDR2 SQIVND (reference sequence). CDR3 bases: TGTGCCAGTAGTATGACGGGACAGGGGAGTGAAAAACTGTTTTTT. The encoded protein is CASSMTGQGSEKLFF.

This clone appeared a single time. The V call is TRBV7-2, the J call TRBJ2-2, with D perhaps matching TRBD1 (6 bases). The germline gives CDR1 SGHTA, CDR2 FQGNSA. The CDR3 has 14 residues. V lost 5 bases and J 1 base, leaving 8 bases between the germline ends. CDR3 amino acids: CASSPDRNTGELFF. CDR3 bases: TGTGCCAGCAGCCCGGACAGGAACACCGGGGAGCTGTTTTTT.

The rearrangement uses TRBV10-2 and TRBJ1-2, with D uncertain. CDR1 is WSHSY and CDR2 is SAAADI in the germline V gene. This CDR3 has 14 residues. The germline V and J ends were trimmed by 6 bases and 1 base, with 12 bases remaining between them. The DNA of the CDR3 is TGCGCCAGCAGGCCCGCAGTGAATAACTATGGCTACACCTTC. Translated: CASRPAVNNYGYTF.

The V and J genes are TRBV11-2 and TRBJ2-1, with D possibly being TRBD1 (5 bases). Germline V CDR1 and CDR2: SGHAT, FQNNGV. Trimming pared 5 bases from V and 2 bases from J, leaving 7 bases between. There are 13 residues in the CDR3. CDR3 protein: CASSETAYNEQFF. The CDR3 nucleotides read TGTGCCAGCAGCGAGACAGCCTACAATGAGCAGTTCTTC.

The rearrangement uses TRBV6-4 and TRBJ1-1; 9 bases are a match to TRBD1. CDR3 length: 18 amino acids. The V segment lost 2 bases and the J segment 0 bases; nucleotides outside the gene matches: 10. CDR1 is MRHNA, CDR2 SNTAGT, per germline. CDR3 loop: CASSDKGQGKFMNTEAFF. CDR3 sequence (DNA): TGTGCCAGCAGTGACAAAGGACAGGGGAAATTCATGAACACTGAAGCTTTCTTT.

This clone is a singleton in its sample. The CDR3 coding sequence is TGTGCCAGCAGGGGGACAGCTGGAAACACCATATATTTT. Amino acid sequence: CASRGTAGNTIYF. V usage is TRBV6-5 and J usage is TRBJ1-3, with TRBD1 matching 7 bases. Germline loops: CDR1 MNHEY, CDR2 SVGAGI. The J segment lost 2 bases and the V segment lost 6 bases, leaving 1 base of the junction unmatched. The length of the CDR3 is 13 residues.

The rearrangement links TRBV7-9 to TRBJ1-2; the D gene is possibly TRBD1 (5 bases). CDR1 is SEHNR and CDR2 is FQNEAQ in the germline V gene (reference sequence). The CDR3 extends over 14 amino acids. V shed 5 bases and J shed 0 bases, with 10 bases lying between them. This CDR3 is CASSADTPNYGYTF. CDR3 sequence (DNA): TGTGCCAGCAGCGCGGACACTCCTAACTATGGCTACACCTTC. The entire variable domain, with the rest obtained from reference TRBV7-9 and TRBJ1-2, is as follows: DTGVSQNPRHKITKRGQNVTFRCDPISEHNRLYWYRQTLGQGPEFLTYFQNEAQLEKSRLLSDRFSAERPKGSFSTLEIQRTEQGDSAMYLCASSADTPNYGYTFGSGTRLTVV.

The chain combines TRBV5-8 with TRBJ2-3, with 11 bases aligning to TRBD2. From germline, CDR1 is SGHTS and CDR2 YDEGEE. CDR3 length: 19 amino acids. After removal of 4 bases from V and 5 bases from J, the junction contained 18 bases not matched to a gene. CDR3 DNA sequence: TGTGCCAGCAGCCCCGGGTTGGTAAGGGCTAGCGGGGGGAGAGATACGCAGTATTTT. It yields the protein CASSPGLVRASGGRDTQYF.

V usage is TRBV6-5 and J usage is TRBJ1-1, with D possibly TRBD1 on 6 matching bases. This CDR3 is 10 amino acids long. Trimming stripped 8 bases from V and 8 bases from J, with 9 bases between. Germline V CDR1 and CDR2: MNHEY, SVGAGI. The CDR3 region has the DNA TGTGCCAGCCGGACAGCAGAAGCTTTCTTT. This translates into CASRTAEAFF.

The rearrangement uses TRBV5-4 and TRBJ1-1, with 8 bases matching TRBD1. Per the germline V gene, CDR1 is SGHNT and CDR2 is YYREEE (reference sequence). The CDR3 runs to 14 residues. V was pared by 0 bases and J by 8 bases, with 6 bases of the junction left unmatched. For the CDR3, the DNA is TGTGCCAGCAGCTTGGACCAGGGGGCGGCGGAAGCTTTCTTT. It codes for CASSLDQGAAEAFF.

The rearrangement uses TRBV4-1 and TRBJ1-4; 9 bases are shared with TRBD1. The CDR3 totals 14 residues. In germline, CDR1 is MGHRA, CDR2 YSYEKL. V lost 5 bases to trimming and J lost 7 bases; unmatched junction nucleotides: 5. CDR3 residues: CASSFPTGGEKLFF. The DNA for the CDR3 is TGCGCCAGCAGCTTCCCGACAGGGGGTGAAAAACTGTTTTTT.

The chain recombines TRBV4-1 with TRBJ2-7, with 8 nucleotides matching TRBD2. The germline V gene encodes CDR1 MGHRA and CDR2 YSYEKL. The CDR3 length is 14 residues. V dropped 0 bases and J dropped 7; count of bases not matched to a gene: 5. The CDR3 protein is CASSQDRGGGEQYF. The CDR3 coding sequence is TGCGCCAGCAGCCAAGATAGGGGCGGGGGGGAGCAGTACTTC.

V is TRBV27 and J is TRBJ1-5, with no clear D. The V gene's germline CDR1 is MNHEY and CDR2 SMNVEV (reference sequence). The length of the CDR3 is 14 residues. Trimming cost V 3 bases and J 3 bases, with 9 bases left between them. CDR3 sequence reads: CASSFSGNNQPQHF. As DNA, the CDR3 is TGTGCCAGCAGTTTCTCGGGGAACAATCAGCCCCAGCATTTT.

This sequence joins TRBV11-2 and TRBJ1-3; no reliable D call. Germline V gives CDR1 SGHAT, CDR2 FQNNGV. This CDR3 contains 14 residues. V shed 1 base and J shed 0 bases, with 4 bases lying between them. The chain's CDR3 is CASSLGNSGNTIYF. The CDR3 coding sequence is TGTGCCAGCAGCTTAGGTAACTCTGGAAACACCATATATTTT.

This chain uses TRBV19 with TRBJ2-2, with a tentative D call TRBD2 (6 bases). The germline CDR1 and CDR2 sequences are LNHDA and SQIVND (reference sequence). Trimming removed 0 bases from V and 1 base from J, with 12 bases in between. This CDR3 is built from 17 residues. CDR3 DNA: TGTGCCAGTAGTATAGATTTCTTGCGGGGGAACACCGGGGAGCTGTTTTTT. Its translation: CASSIDFLRGNTGELFF.

The chain recombines TRBV2 with TRBJ1-5; the D gene is possibly TRBD1 (5 bases). The CDR3 is 10 residues long. Germline loops: CDR1 SNHLY, CDR2 FYNNEI. V lost 10 bases to trimming and J lost 4 bases, with 5 bases between them. The CDR3 region has the DNA TGTGCCACAGGGAATCAGCCCCAGCATTTT. It specifies CATGNQPQHF. The full variable domain, completed using reference TRBV2 and TRBJ1-5, is EPEVTQTPSHQVTQMGQEVILRCVPISNHLYFYWYRQILGQKVEFLVSFYNNEISEKSEIFDDQFSVERPDGSNFTLKIRSTKLEDSAMYFCATGNQPQHFGDGTRLSIL.

The chain joins TRBV19 to TRBJ2-2; a possible D gene is TRBD1 (6 bases). Trimming cost V 3 bases and J 6 bases, with 11 bases left between them. The CDR3 extends over 14 amino acids. Germline V gene sequence: CDR1 LNHDA, CDR2 SQIVND (reference sequence). The CDR3 DNA sequence: TGTGCCAGTAGTATTTTTAAGGGGGCCGGGGAGCTGTTTTTT. This codes for CASSIFKGAGELFF.

This clone is a singleton in its sample. The J gene is TRBJ2-3, the V gene TRBV12-5; D is unresolved. The CDR3 is made up of 14 amino acids. The V and J ends lost 5 bases and 0 bases respectively, with 9 bases between them. Germline CDR1 and CDR2: LGHNT and FRNRAP. CDR3 residues: CASGTLTSTDTQYF. DNA for the CDR3: TGTGCTAGTGGTACCCTAACTAGCACAGATACGCAGTATTTT.

This clone has only one observation. This sequence joins TRBV6-5 and TRBJ1-2, with 8 bases that match TRBD1. With 4 bases clipped from V and 7 bases from J, the junction kept 8 bases outside the gene matches. This CDR3 region has 14 residues. Germline values: CDR1 MNHEY, CDR2 SVGAGI. CDR3 in amino acids: CASSFAGGAGGYTF. In DNA, the CDR3 is TGTGCCAGCAGTTTTGCAGGGGGCGCGGGTGGCTACACCTTC.

The chain couples TRBV6-1 to TRBJ1-2, with 11 bases matching TRBD1. CDR1 and CDR2 from the germline V gene are MNHNS and SASEGT. The CDR3 runs 15 residues. V shed 3 bases, J shed 8 bases, and the junction held 8 bases outside the gene matches. The CDR3 DNA follows: TGTGCCAGCAGTGAGGACAGGGGGCGATCTGAGGGCTACACCTTC. This gives the protein CASSEDRGRSEGYTF.

The chain recombines TRBV2 with TRBJ1-5; D may be TRBD1 (6 bases). Germline V gene data show CDR1 as SNHLY and CDR2 as FYNNEI. The CDR3 is made up of 14 amino acids. V lost 6 bases and J 7 bases, leaving 16 bases between the germline ends. The CDR3 reads CASRGDIPGQPQHF. In DNA, the CDR3 is TGTGCCAGCAGAGGGGACATTCCGGGACAGCCCCAGCATTTT. The whole variable domain, filled in from reference TRBV2 and TRBJ1-5, reads EPEVTQTPSHQVTQMGQEVILRCVPISNHLYFYWYRQILGQKVEFLVSFYNNEISEKSEIFDDQFSVERPDGSNFTLKIRSTKLEDSAMYFCASRGDIPGQPQHFGDGTRLSIL.

On this clone itself: The same CDR3 can be traced to other DNA sequences in this sample. The chain carries TRBV12-3 or TRBV12-4 and TRBJ1-6, with TRBD1 as a possible D gene (6 bases). Trimming removed 6 bases at V and 7 bases at J, with 10 bases between. The CDR3 consists of 13 residues. This chain's CDR3 is CASSRTGNSPLHF. The DNA for the CDR3 is TGTGCCAGCAGCCGTACAGGGAATTCACCCCTCCACTTT.

This clone was seen once. The CDR3 sequence: CAWKEGNQPQHF. In DNA form, the CDR3 reads TGTGCCTGGAAGGAGGGGAATCAGCCCCAGCATTTT. This chain links TRBV30 with TRBJ1-5, with TRBD1 as a possible D gene (5 bases). Germline values: CDR1 GTSNPN, CDR2 SVGIG (reference sequence). The CDR3 sequence is 12 residues long. Trimming took 4 bases from V and 4 from J, leaving 8 bases between them.

V usage is TRBV2 and J usage is TRBJ2-5, with D unresolved. The CDR3 consists of 12 residues. Germline assignment: CDR1 SNHLY and CDR2 FYNNEI. V dropped 7 bases and J dropped 3 bases, with 9 bases sitting between them. The CDR3 here is CASILAEETQYF. The CDR3 nucleotides read TGTGCCAGCATTCTTGCGGAAGAGACCCAGTACTTC. The whole variable domain, filled in from reference TRBV2 and TRBJ2-5, reads EPEVTQTPSHQVTQMGQEVILRCVPISNHLYFYWYRQILGQKVEFLVSFYNNEISEKSEIFDDQFSVERPDGSNFTLKIRSTKLEDSAMYFCASILAEETQYFGPGTRLLVL.

The chain couples TRBV7-8 to TRBJ1-1; D gene ambiguous. The CDR3 has 16 residues. V was pared by 1 base and J by 3 bases, with 15 bases between. Per germline, CDR1 SGHVS and CDR2 FQNEAQ. CDR3 loop: CASSLGQVVQHTEAFF. The CDR3 DNA is TGTGCCAGCAGCTTAGGTCAGGTCGTGCAGCACACTGAAGCTTTCTTT.

This clone has only a few counts. This chain connects TRBV2 to TRBJ1-5; TRBD1 aligns across 11 bases. With 2 bases clipped from V and 5 bases from J, the junction kept 5 bases outside the gene matches. Per germline, CDR1 SNHLY and CDR2 FYNNEI. This CDR3 is 16 amino acids long. This CDR3 is CASSERGQGAYQPQHF. CDR3 nucleotide sequence: TGTGCCAGCAGTGAACGTGGACAGGGGGCATATCAGCCCCAGCATTTT.

This clone was seen a single time. Here the CDR3 reads CASSVQRSTDTQYF. The DNA for the CDR3 is TGCGCCAGCAGTGTCCAGCGATCCACAGATACGCAGTATTTT. The V gene is TRBV5-1, the J gene TRBJ2-3; D call uncertain. V lost 5 bases and J 2 bases, leaving 12 bases between the germline ends. The germline V gene encodes CDR1 SGHRS and CDR2 YFSETQ. The CDR3 extends over 14 amino acids.

CDR3 bases: TGTGCCAGCAGCCCTTCAGGGTCCGTGAATGAAAAACTGTTTTTT. This sequence encodes CASSPSGSVNEKLFF. This sequence joins TRBV3-1 (or the pseudogene TRBV3-2) and TRBJ1-4, with a possible D match to TRBD1 (5 bases). V was clipped by 4 bases and J by 5 bases, with 14 bases between them. The germline V gene has CDR1 LGHDT and CDR2 YNNKEL (reference sequence). This CDR3 spans 15 amino acids.